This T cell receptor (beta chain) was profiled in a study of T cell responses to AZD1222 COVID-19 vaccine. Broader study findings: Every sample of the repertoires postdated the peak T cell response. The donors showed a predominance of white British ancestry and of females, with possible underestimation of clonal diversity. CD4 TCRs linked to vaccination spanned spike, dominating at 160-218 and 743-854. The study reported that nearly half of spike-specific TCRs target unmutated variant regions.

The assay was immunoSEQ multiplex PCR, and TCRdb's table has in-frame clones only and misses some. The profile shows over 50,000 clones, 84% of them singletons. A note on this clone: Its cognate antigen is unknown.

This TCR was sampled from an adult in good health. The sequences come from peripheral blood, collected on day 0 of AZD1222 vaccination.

In DNA form, the CDR3 reads TGTGCCAGCAGCTTAATTGCGAGTAGCAATCAGCCCCAGCATTTT. Translation gives CASSLIASSNQPQHF. The chain recombines TRBV7-9 with TRBJ1-5; D unresolved. Trimming removed 2 bases from V and 0 bases from J, with 8 bases in between. This CDR3 spans 15 amino acids. The germline CDR1 and CDR2 sequences are SEHNR and FQNEAQ (reference sequence). The whole variable domain, filled in from reference TRBV7-9 and TRBJ1-5, reads DTGVSQNPRHKITKRGQNVTFRCDPISEHNRLYWYRQTLGQGPEFLTYFQNEAQLEKSRLLSDRFSAERPKGSFSTLEIQRTEQGDSAMYLCASSLIASSNQPQHFGDGTRLSIL.